These 7 T cell receptor beta chains originate from one sample sequenced in a study of blood T cell repertoires in COVID-19. The repertoire was sequenced with immunoSEQ multiplex PCR; TCRdb's copy has only in-frame clones and lacks some. Here the sample spans about 260,000 clones, about 87% being singletons. Specimen: PBMCs or T cells enriched from blood (not recorded which). The origin of the receptors is a man aged 50 to 59 who had been exposed to COVID-19.

This clone was seen only a few times. The CDR3, as DNA: TGTGCCAGTAGTAGGACAGGGTGGGACACTGAAGCTTTCTTT. The encoded protein is CASSRTGWDTEAFF. The chain carries TRBV19 and TRBJ1-1; 8 nucleotides line up with TRBD1. Looked up from germline, CDR1 is LNHDA and CDR2 is SQIVND (reference sequence). Germline trimming cut 4 bases from V and 3 bases from J; bases unmatched to any gene: 4. The CDR3 is 14 amino acids.

V and J are TRBV21-1 and TRBJ2-7; TRBD1, the table's D call, was not compared with the DNA. TRBV21-1 is labeled a pseudogene. The CDR3 covers 14 residues. In DNA, the CDR3 is TGTGCCAGCAGCAACAGGGATGGATCCTACGAGCAGTACGTC. Translation: CASSNRDGSYEQYV.

The table lists this clone with a few counts. This chain connects TRBV30 to TRBJ2-1; 13 bases align to TRBD2. The trim removed 3 bases at V and 7 bases at J, leaving 3 bases unmatched. CDR3 length equals 14 residues. Per the germline V gene, CDR1 is GTSNPN and CDR2 is SVGIG (reference sequence). This chain's CDR3 is CAWRRTSGGNEQFF. The CDR3 nucleotides read TGTGCCTGGAGGAGGACTAGCGGGGGTAATGAGCAGTTCTTC.

This clone has more than one count but fewer than ten. This chain joins TRBV6-5 and TRBJ1-6; tentative D call: TRBD1 (5 bases). CDR3 length: 15 amino acids. Trimming shortened V by 2 bases and J by 7 bases, and 12 bases separated the two germline ends. Germline loops: CDR1 MNHEY, CDR2 SVGAGI. The CDR3 DNA follows: TGTGCCAGCAGTTACATGCAGGGCCGAAATTCACCCCTCCACTTT. Its translation is CASSYMQGRNSPLHF.

The chain joins TRBV18 to TRBJ2-2, with D perhaps matching TRBD1 (6 bases). CDR3 size: 15 residues. Trimming removed 6 bases from V and 0 bases from J, with 11 bases in between. Germline CDR1 and CDR2: KGHSH and LQKENI. For the CDR3, the DNA is TGTGCCAGCTCCCGGGACATCGCGAACACCGGGGAGCTGTTTTTT. It translates to CASSRDIANTGELFF.

This chain connects TRBV5-5 to TRBJ2-1; D might be TRBD1 (6 bases). V was trimmed by 1 base and J by 0 bases, leaving 11 bases between them. The length of the CDR3 is 16 residues. The germline CDR1 and CDR2 sequences are SGHKS and YYEKEE (reference sequence). Here the CDR3 reads CASSLPGEHSYNEQFF. For the CDR3, the DNA is TGTGCCAGCAGCTTGCCAGGGGAGCACTCCTACAATGAGCAGTTCTTC. Together with reference TRBV5-5 and TRBJ2-1, the CDR3 gives the full variable domain: DAGVTQSPTHLIKTRGQQVTLRCSPISGHKSVSWYQQVLGQGPQFIFQYYEKEERGRGNFPDRFSARQFPNYSSELNVNALLLGDSALYLCASSLPGEHSYNEQFFGPGTRLTVL.

The chain carries TRBV2 and TRBJ2-5; the match to TRBD2 covers 14 bases. J gave up 3 bases and V 5 bases, and 2 bases lay outside the gene matches. The germline CDR1 and CDR2 sequences are SNHLY and FYNNEI. The CDR3 sequence is 15 residues long. CDR3 sequence reads: CASSWTSGGKETQYF. The CDR3 DNA reads as TGTGCCAGCAGTTGGACTAGCGGGGGGAAAGAGACCCAGTACTTC.